The T cell receptor (beta chain) described here comes from a study of CD8+ T cells in alopecia areata. After isolation, RNA underwent reverse transcription to generate cDNA as the sequencing template. The assay was immunoSEQ multiplex PCR, and TCRdb's table has in-frame clones only and misses some. The sample has around 110,000 clones; 84% are singletons. Documented treatment: oral pan-JAK inhibitor, 5-10 mg twice daily. The clonotype originates from a human donor with alopecia areata. Sequenced here: CD8+ T cells sorted from blood, sampled at week 24, from a patient treated with tofacitinib.

The CDR3 reads CASSLGALQRETQYF. DNA of the CDR3: TGCGCCAGCAGCTTGGGTGCCCTTCAGAGGGAGACCCAGTACTTC. The V call is TRBV5-1, the J call TRBJ2-5; no clear D. The CDR3 runs 15 residues. V lost 0 bases, J lost 5 bases, and 14 bases lay in between. The germline V gene has CDR1 SGHRS and CDR2 YFSETQ.